This T cell receptor (beta chain) is from a study of shared clonotypes between healthy human individuals. There are 16 residues in the CDR3. The germline V gene encodes CDR1 SGHTS and CDR2 YDEGEE. Trimming took 4 bases from V and 0 from J; bases not matched to a gene: 7. The assay was immunoSEQ multiplex PCR, and TCRdb's table has in-frame clones only and misses some. The top ten clones hold under 1.5% of a sample with around 2,000,000 clones, approximately 94% of them seen once. Positively selected for CCR7, the CD45RO-negative cells used as naive CD8 cells excluded terminally differentiated effector memory CD45RA+ cells.

The receptor was isolated from a man between 18 and 35 years old in good health. Sequencing was carried out using naive CD8+ T cells sorted from blood. V usage is TRBV5-8 and J usage is TRBJ1-2; 9 nucleotides align to TRBD1. Here the CDR3 reads CASSLEQGATNYGYTF. As DNA, the CDR3 is TGTGCCAGCAGCCTGGAACAGGGGGCTACTAACTATGGCTACACCTTC.